These 21 T cell receptor beta chains came from one sample sequenced in a study of beta chain features in type 1 diabetes. Expressed TCRB transcripts were sequenced because the entire RNA isolate underwent reverse transcription. Sequencing used immunoSEQ multiplex PCR; TCRdb keeps in-frame clones, though not all of them. This table holds 200,000 to 250,000 clones, over 9.5% found once. Sequenced sample: naive CD4+ T cells from blood. The receptors come from a woman under 30 in good health.

This clone has a handful of counts. This chain uses TRBV29-1 with TRBJ2-1; D gene unclear. In germline, CDR1 is SQVTM, CDR2 ANQGSEA. This CDR3 has 18 residues. Trimming shortened V by 7 bases and J by 0 bases, and 25 bases separated the two germline ends. The CDR3 loop reads CSAQSTIGLLSSYNEQFF. CDR3 DNA: TGCAGCGCACAATCTACTATAGGTCTTCTGAGCTCCTACAATGAGCAGTTCTTC.

This chain's CDR3 is CATAGTGGGQPQHF. CDR3 DNA: TGTGCCACCGCCGGGACAGGGGGCGGTCAGCCCCAGCATTTT. The V gene is TRBV6-1, the J gene TRBJ1-5, with TRBD1 identical over 12 bases. Germline-derived CDR1 and CDR2 are MNHNS and SASEGT. The trim removed 10 bases at V and 6 bases at J, leaving 7 bases unmatched. CDR3 length: 14 residues.

This chain connects TRBV7-9 to TRBJ2-5; D perhaps matches TRBD2 (6 bases). This CDR3 spans 14 amino acids. The V end was cut by 5 bases, the J end by 2 bases, with 12 bases between. Germline CDR1 is SEHNR and CDR2 is FQNEAQ (reference sequence). CDR3 residues: CASSREGLQETQYF. The DNA for the CDR3 is TGTGCCAGCAGCCGAGAAGGACTACAAGAGACCCAGTACTTC.

The CDR3 sequence is CASSLGLPNTGTEQFF. CDR3 DNA sequence: TGTGCCAGCAGCCTAGGTTTACCAAATACAGGGACTGAGCAGTTCTTC. The V gene is TRBV7-9, the J gene TRBJ2-1, with D perhaps TRBD1 (6 bases). This CDR3 region has 16 residues. V lost 5 bases and J 9 bases, leaving 23 bases between the germline ends. Germline V lookup: CDR1 SEHNR, CDR2 FQNEAQ (reference sequence).

This sequence joins TRBV9 and TRBJ2-3, with 7 bases lining up with TRBD2. Germline V CDR1 and CDR2: SGDLS, YYNGEE. The J segment lost 2 bases and the V segment lost 3 bases, leaving 21 bases of the junction unmatched. The length of the CDR3 is 20 residues. CDR3 sequence: CASSGEIRLAPLSDTDTQYF. The CDR3 nucleotides read TGTGCCAGCAGCGGAGAAATAAGACTAGCACCCCTCTCAGACACAGATACGCAGTATTTT.

This chain links TRBV5-1 with TRBJ1-2; 8 bases fit TRBD1. V was pared by 0 bases and J by 1 base, with 5 bases of the junction left unmatched. This CDR3 is built from 16 residues. Germline CDR1 SGHRS, CDR2 YFSETQ. The CDR3 reads CASSLGTGKNNYGYTF. The CDR3, as DNA: TGCGCCAGCAGCTTGGGGACAGGGAAGAATAACTATGGCTACACCTTC. Full variable domain (missing parts from reference TRBV5-1 and TRBJ1-2): KAGVTQTPRYLIKTRGQQVTLSCSPISGHRSVSWYQQTPGQGLQFLFEYFSETQRNKGNFPGRFSGRQFSNSRSEMNVSTLELGDSALYLCASSLGTGKNNYGYTFGSGTRLTVV.

V gene TRBV9 combines with J gene TRBJ2-3, with 12 nucleotides matching TRBD2. V trimming: 3 bases; J trimming: 1 base; junction bases outside the gene matches: 3. CDR1 and CDR2 from the germline V gene are SGDLS and YYNGEE. The CDR3 has 16 residues. CDR3 sequence: CASSARTSGGTDTQYF. The CDR3 nucleotides read TGTGCCAGCAGCGCCCGGACTAGCGGGGGCACAGATACGCAGTATTTT.

This clone has just a few counts. This chain uses TRBV30 with TRBJ2-7; the match to TRBD2 covers 7 bases. Losses at the gene ends were 7 bases for V and 2 bases for J; bases not matched to a gene: 26. CDR1 and CDR2 (germline): GTSNPN, SVGIG (reference sequence). The CDR3 is made up of 19 amino acids. The CDR3 loop is CASTAPEQGFSAGTYEQYF. As DNA, the CDR3 is TGTGCCTCCACCGCTCCGGAGCAGGGATTCTCAGCGGGAACCTACGAGCAGTACTTC.

This clone was detected many times. The genes are TRBV11-2 and TRBJ2-7, with D perhaps TRBD1 (6 bases). The V end lost 7 bases, the J end lost 3 bases, and 16 bases lay between the germline ends. Germline CDR1 SGHAT, CDR2 FQNNGV. This CDR3 is built from 14 residues. The CDR3: CASTTVQGNYEQYF. The CDR3 DNA sequence: TGTGCCAGCACCACCGTACAGGGAAACTACGAGCAGTACTTC. The full variable domain, in which reference TRBV11-2 and TRBJ2-7 provide the parts outside the CDR3, is EAGVAQSPRYKIIEKRQSVAFWCNPISGHATLYWYQQILGQGPKLLIQFQNNGVVDDSQLPKDRFSAERLKGVDSTLKIQPAKLEDSAVYLCASTTVQGNYEQYFGPGTRLTVT.

This rearrangement joins TRBV30 to TRBJ1-2; 11 bases line up with TRBD1. CDR1 and CDR2 from the germline V gene are GTSNPN and SVGIG (reference sequence). V trimming: 8 bases; J trimming: 0 bases; junction bases outside the gene matches: 8. CDR3 size: 15 residues. The CDR3 region has the DNA TGTGCCCGGTTGGACAGGGGGCACTCTAACTATGGCTACACCTTC. It translates to CARLDRGHSNYGYTF.

This clone occurred a few times. The rearrangement links TRBV6-1 to TRBJ2-3, with D maybe TRBD2 (6 bases). The CDR3 runs 18 residues. V was shortened by 2 bases and J by 1 base, with 19 bases between the two germline ends. Germline V gene lookup returns CDR1 MNHNS and CDR2 SASEGT. DNA for the CDR3: TGTGCCAGCAGTGAACGAGTCGGGATTAGCGGAGGCACAGATACGCAGTATTTT. Translation gives CASSERVGISGGTDTQYF.

The chain combines TRBV5-4 with TRBJ2-3; TRBD2 matches at 13 bases. Germline loops: CDR1 SGHNT, CDR2 YYREEE (reference sequence). The CDR3 is 16 residues long. With V trimmed by 4 bases and J by 6 bases, 8 bases remained unmatched. The CDR3 nucleotides are TGTGCCAGCAGCAGGATACTAGCGGGAGGGGTGGATACGCAGTATTTT. It yields the protein CASSRILAGGVDTQYF.

The gene calls are TRBV5-1 and TRBJ2-3, with 8 bases matching TRBD2. V shed 4 bases, J shed 8 bases, and the junction held 15 bases outside the gene matches. CDR3 length equals 16 residues. Germline CDR1 reads SGHRS; CDR2 reads YFSETQ. For the CDR3, the DNA is TGCGCCAGCAGCCGAGGGGCGGGAGGCCCCCCGGGTACGCAGTATTTT. Its translation is CASSRGAGGPPGTQYF. The variable domain in full, completed from reference TRBV5-1 and TRBJ2-3, reads KAGVTQTPRYLIKTRGQQVTLSCSPISGHRSVSWYQQTPGQGLQFLFEYFSETQRNKGNFPGRFSGRQFSNSRSEMNVSTLELGDSALYLCASSRGAGGPPGTQYFGPGTRLTVL.

This clone has a handful of counts. Germline is not matched at one junction end, which may reflect a read error. The chain joins TRBV5-1 to TRBJ1-1, with D hard to call. Germline CDR1 reads SGHRS; CDR2 reads YFSETQ. The CDR3 contains 15 residues. CDR3 bases: TGCGCCAGCAGTTTGGACCGGCTAGACAACACTGAAGCTTTCTTT. Its translation: CASSLDRLDNTEAFF.

This clone was observed a handful of times. The chain couples TRBV5-1 to TRBJ1-4; no clear D. In germline, CDR1 is SGHRS, CDR2 YFSETQ. V lost 0 bases and J lost 8, with 14 bases in between. The CDR3 runs to 15 residues. DNA for the CDR3: TGCGCCAGCAGCTTGGTTTGGAGGAACGGAGAAAAACTGTTTTTT. Its translation: CASSLVWRNGEKLFF.

V gene TRBV18 combines with J gene TRBJ2-5, with 11 bases identical to TRBD1. The CDR3 sequence is 17 residues long. After removal of 6 bases from V and 0 bases from J, the junction contained 9 bases not matched to a gene. The germline gives CDR1 KGHSH, CDR2 LQKENI. CDR3 sequence: CASSGARTGGYQETQYF. The CDR3 nucleotides read TGTGCCAGCTCCGGCGCCCGGACAGGGGGCTACCAAGAGACCCAGTACTTC.

The CDR3 nucleotides are TGCGCCAGCAGCTCCAGGGGTTACTCCTACGAGCAGTACTTC. This gives the protein CASSSRGYSYEQYF. This chain uses TRBV5-1 with TRBJ2-7, with a possible D match to TRBD1 (6 bases). The V end was cut by 3 bases, the J end by 0 bases, with 10 bases between. Germline lookup yields CDR1 SGHRS and CDR2 YFSETQ. The CDR3 contains 14 residues.

This clone was counted between two and nine times. The chain joins TRBV5-1 to TRBJ2-5, with D possibly being TRBD2 (7 bases). V was cut by 3 bases and J by 4 bases, with 16 bases left in between. Germline V gives CDR1 SGHRS, CDR2 YFSETQ. The CDR3 covers 15 residues. The CDR3 nucleotides read TGCGCCAGCAGCTGGAACCAGGGGAGGGGAGAGACCCAGTACTTC. Its translation is CASSWNQGRGETQYF.

V gene TRBV5-1 combines with J gene TRBJ2-7; possible D gene TRBD2, 6 bases. CDR3 length equals 13 residues. In germline, CDR1 is SGHRS, CDR2 YFSETQ. The V gene lost 1 base and the J gene lost 4 bases, with 9 bases spanning the gap. The CDR3 bases are TGCGCCAGCAGCTTGAGGAGGGAGTACGAGCAGTACTTC. It codes for CASSLRREYEQYF.

This clone was seen a handful of times. The chain combines TRBV5-8 with TRBJ2-3; TRBD2 matches at 9 bases. CDR3 length: 17 residues. The V gene's germline CDR1 is SGHTS and CDR2 YDEGEE. Trimming cost V 4 bases and J 3 bases; bases outside gene matches: 12. The CDR3 loop reads CASSPLGAGGPTDTQYF. For the CDR3, the DNA is TGTGCCAGCAGCCCGTTGGGGGCGGGGGGGCCTACAGATACGCAGTATTTT.

This clone turned up a few times. The J gene is TRBJ2-1, the V gene TRBV5-1; 7 positions agree with TRBD2. Germline lookup yields CDR1 SGHRS and CDR2 YFSETQ. Trimming cost V 0 bases and J 5 bases; bases outside gene matches: 5. The CDR3 sequence is 15 residues long. In DNA form, the CDR3 reads TGCGCCAGCAGCTTGGCCGGGGGGTGGGACAATGAGCAGTTCTTC. Its protein is CASSLAGGWDNEQFF.